The 7 T cell receptor beta chains in this list originate from one sample, sequenced in a study of blood T cell repertoires in COVID-19. This table comes from immunoSEQ multiplex PCR, and its TCRdb copy is limited to in-frame clones, with some not included. Of some 250,000 clones detected, roughly four fifths appear once; the ten largest clones hold approximately 15%. The sample taken for sequencing was PBMCs or T cells enriched from blood (not recorded which). All receptors come from a man in his forties who had recovered from COVID-19.

J is TRBJ1-2 and V is TRBV6-5, with no clear D. This CDR3 region has 12 residues. V lost 6 bases to trimming and J lost 8 bases, with 13 bases between them. The germline V gene encodes CDR1 MNHEY and CDR2 SVGAGI. The CDR3 nucleotides read TGTGCCAGCAGCAACCTACCCCAAGGCTACACCTTC. Protein product: CASSNLPQGYTF.

This clone was recorded a few times. This rearrangement joins TRBV6-2 or TRBV6-3 to TRBJ1-1; TRBD1 matches 8 bases. Germline-derived CDR1 and CDR2 are MNHEY and SVGEGT. The CDR3 is 19 residues long. J gave up 1 base and V 5 bases, and 18 bases lay outside the gene matches. CDR3 protein: CASSLPPRGLSVGNTEAFF. The CDR3 DNA reads TGTGCCAGCAGTCTCCCTCCCAGGGGGCTCTCCGTGGGGAACACTGAAGCTTTCTTT.

The chain recombines TRBV28 with TRBJ2-7, with a weak D call TRBD2 (6 bases). The CDR3 has 15 amino acids. CDR1 MDHEN and CDR2 SYDVKM come from the germline V gene. V lost 5 bases and J 2 bases, leaving 16 bases between the germline ends. The CDR3 DNA follows: TGTGCCAGCAGTCCCCGTACTCCGGGGGCCTACGAGCAGTACTTC. This codes for CASSPRTPGAYEQYF.

The chain has TRBV19 and TRBJ1-2; D is perhaps TRBD1 (5 bases). The CDR3 totals 15 residues. The germline V gene encodes CDR1 LNHDA and CDR2 SQIVND (reference sequence). With 10 bases removed from V and 7 bases from J, the gap between germline ends came to 25 bases. CDR3 coding DNA: TGTGCCACCACCTCTCCACGGGGGGGGATAGTTGGCTACACCTTC. Its protein product is CATTSPRGGIVGYTF. The full variable domain, in which reference TRBV19 and TRBJ1-2 provide the parts outside the CDR3, is DGGITQSPKYLFRKEGQNVTLSCEQNLNHDAMYWYRQDPGQGLRLIYYSQIVNDFQKGDIAEGYSVSREKKESFPLTVTSAQKNPTAFYLCATTSPRGGIVGYTFGSGTRLTVV.

The chain has TRBV28 and TRBJ1-1, with 9 bases aligning to TRBD1. The CDR3 totals 14 residues. The junction had 8 bases not matched to a gene; V was cut back by 2 bases and J by 10 bases. Per the germline V gene, CDR1 is MDHEN and CDR2 is SYDVKM. CDR3 protein: CASSLLGQGLGAFF. DNA for the CDR3: TGTGCCAGCAGTTTACTCGGACAGGGGCTGGGAGCTTTCTTT.

The chain is built from TRBV2 and TRBJ1-5, with 9 bases matching TRBD1. The J segment lost 7 bases and the V segment lost 6 bases, leaving 4 bases of the junction unmatched. The CDR3 covers 13 residues. The germline gives CDR1 SNHLY, CDR2 FYNNEI. CDR3 sequence reads: CASRGTGWQPQHF. The CDR3 coding sequence is TGTGCCAGCAGAGGGACAGGGTGGCAGCCCCAGCATTTT.

V is TRBV7-2 and J is TRBJ2-7, with D tentatively TRBD2 (6 bases). Germline V gene data show CDR1 as SGHTA and CDR2 as FQGNSA. This CDR3 has 16 amino acids. Trimming stripped 0 bases from V and 4 bases from J, with 16 bases between. Here the CDR3 DNA reads TGTGCCAGCAGCTTAGCGCTGGGGGGACGGATTTACGAGCAGTACTTC. Protein product: CASSLALGGRIYEQYF.